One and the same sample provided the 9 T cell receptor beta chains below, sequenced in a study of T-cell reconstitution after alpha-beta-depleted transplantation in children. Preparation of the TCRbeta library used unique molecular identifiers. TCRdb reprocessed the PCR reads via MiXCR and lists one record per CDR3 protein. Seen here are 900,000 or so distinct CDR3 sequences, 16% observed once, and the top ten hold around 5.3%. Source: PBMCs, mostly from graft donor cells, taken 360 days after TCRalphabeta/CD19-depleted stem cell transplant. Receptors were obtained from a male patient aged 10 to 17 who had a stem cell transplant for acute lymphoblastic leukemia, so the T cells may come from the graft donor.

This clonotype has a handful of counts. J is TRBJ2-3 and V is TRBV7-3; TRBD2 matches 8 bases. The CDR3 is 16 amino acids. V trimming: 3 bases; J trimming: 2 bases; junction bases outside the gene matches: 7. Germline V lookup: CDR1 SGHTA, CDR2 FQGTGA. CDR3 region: CASSFQGTSLTDTQYF. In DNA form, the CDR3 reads TGTGCCAGCAGCTTTCAAGGGACTAGTCTCACAGATACGCAGTATTTT.

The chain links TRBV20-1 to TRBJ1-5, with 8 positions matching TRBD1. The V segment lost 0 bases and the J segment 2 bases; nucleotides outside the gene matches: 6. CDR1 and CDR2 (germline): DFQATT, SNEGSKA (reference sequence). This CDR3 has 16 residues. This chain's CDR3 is CSARDPATGGNQPQHF. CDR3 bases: TGCAGTGCTAGAGACCCAGCGACAGGGGGCAATCAGCCCCAGCATTTT.

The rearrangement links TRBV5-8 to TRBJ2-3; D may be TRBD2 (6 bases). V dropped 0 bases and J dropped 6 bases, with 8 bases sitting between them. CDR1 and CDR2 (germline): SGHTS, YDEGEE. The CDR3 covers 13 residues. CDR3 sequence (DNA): TGTGCCAGCAGCTTGGGGGGGGAGGATACGCAGTATTTT. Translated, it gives CASSLGGEDTQYF.

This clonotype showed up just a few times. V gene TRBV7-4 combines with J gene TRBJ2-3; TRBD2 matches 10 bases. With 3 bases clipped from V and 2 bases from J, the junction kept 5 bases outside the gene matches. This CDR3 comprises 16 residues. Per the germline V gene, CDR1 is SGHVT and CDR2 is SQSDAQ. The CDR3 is CASSFSGLADTDTQYF. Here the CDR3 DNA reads TGTGCCAGCAGCTTTTCTGGACTAGCGGACACAGATACGCAGTATTTT.

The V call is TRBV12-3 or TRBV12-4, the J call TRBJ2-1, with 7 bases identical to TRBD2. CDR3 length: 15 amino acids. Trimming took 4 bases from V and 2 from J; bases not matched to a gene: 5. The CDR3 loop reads CASSSGLEAYNEQFF. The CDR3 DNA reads TGTGCCAGCAGTTCCGGACTAGAAGCCTACAATGAGCAGTTCTTC.

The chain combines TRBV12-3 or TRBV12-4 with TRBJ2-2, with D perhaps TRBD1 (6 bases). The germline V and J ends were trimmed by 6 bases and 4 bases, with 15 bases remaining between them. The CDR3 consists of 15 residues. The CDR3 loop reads CASSPQGPGTGELFF. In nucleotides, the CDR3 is TGTGCCAGCAGCCCCCAGGGGCCGGGCACCGGGGAGCTGTTTTTT.

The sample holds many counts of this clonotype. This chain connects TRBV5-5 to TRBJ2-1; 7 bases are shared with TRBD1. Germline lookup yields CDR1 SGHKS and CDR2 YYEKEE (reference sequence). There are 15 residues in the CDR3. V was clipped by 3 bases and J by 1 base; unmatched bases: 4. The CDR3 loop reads CASSSGTASYNEQFF. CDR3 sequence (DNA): TGTGCCAGCAGCTCCGGGACAGCATCCTACAATGAGCAGTTCTTC.

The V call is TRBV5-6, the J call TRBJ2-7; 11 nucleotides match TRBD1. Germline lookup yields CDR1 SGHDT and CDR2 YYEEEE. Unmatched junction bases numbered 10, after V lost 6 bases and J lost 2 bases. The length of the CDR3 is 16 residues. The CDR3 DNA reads TGTGCCAGCACCTTCTTTGGGACAGGGGGTACCTACGAGCAGTACTTC. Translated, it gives CASTFFGTGGTYEQYF. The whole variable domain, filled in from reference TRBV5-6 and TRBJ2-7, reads DAGVTQSPTHLIKTRGQQVTLRCSPKSGHDTVSWYQQALGQGPQFIFQYYEEEERQRGNFPDRFSGHQFPNYSSELNVNALLLGDSALYLCASTFFGTGGTYEQYFGPGTRLTVT.

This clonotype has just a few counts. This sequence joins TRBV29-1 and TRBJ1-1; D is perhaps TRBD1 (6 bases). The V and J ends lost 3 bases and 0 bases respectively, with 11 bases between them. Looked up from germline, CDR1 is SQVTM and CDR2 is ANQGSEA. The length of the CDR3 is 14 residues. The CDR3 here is CSVDGQSMNTEAFF. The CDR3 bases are TGCAGCGTTGACGGACAGTCTATGAACACTGAAGCTTTCTTT.